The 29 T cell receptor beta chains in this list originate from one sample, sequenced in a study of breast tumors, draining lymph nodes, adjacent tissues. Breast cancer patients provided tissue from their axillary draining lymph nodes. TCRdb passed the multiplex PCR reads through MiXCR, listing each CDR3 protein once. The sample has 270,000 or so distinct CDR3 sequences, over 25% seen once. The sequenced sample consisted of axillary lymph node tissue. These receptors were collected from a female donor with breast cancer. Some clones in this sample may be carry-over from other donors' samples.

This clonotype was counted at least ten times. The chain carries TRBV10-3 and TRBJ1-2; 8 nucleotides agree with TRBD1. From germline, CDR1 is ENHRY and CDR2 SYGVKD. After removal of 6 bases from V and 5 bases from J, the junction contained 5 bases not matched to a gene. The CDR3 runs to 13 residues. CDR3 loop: CAISQDRVYGYTF. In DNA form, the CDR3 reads TGTGCCATCAGCCAGGACAGGGTTTATGGCTACACCTTC.

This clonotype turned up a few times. This chain's CDR3 is CASSPGGRETQYF. The CDR3 DNA is TGTGCCAGCTCACCAGGGGGCAGGGAGACCCAGTACTTC. The genes are TRBV18 and TRBJ2-5; D is possibly TRBD1 (6 bases). The V end lost 2 bases, the J end lost 5 bases, and 9 bases lay between the germline ends. This CDR3 has 13 residues. The germline V gene encodes CDR1 KGHSH and CDR2 LQKENI.

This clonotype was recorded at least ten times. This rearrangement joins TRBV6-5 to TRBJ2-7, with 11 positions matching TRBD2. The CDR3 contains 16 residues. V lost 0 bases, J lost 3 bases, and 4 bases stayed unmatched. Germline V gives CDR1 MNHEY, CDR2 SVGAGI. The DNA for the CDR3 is TGTGCCAGCAGTTACTCGGGACTAGCGGCGAACTACGAGCAGTACTTC. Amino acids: CASSYSGLAANYEQYF.

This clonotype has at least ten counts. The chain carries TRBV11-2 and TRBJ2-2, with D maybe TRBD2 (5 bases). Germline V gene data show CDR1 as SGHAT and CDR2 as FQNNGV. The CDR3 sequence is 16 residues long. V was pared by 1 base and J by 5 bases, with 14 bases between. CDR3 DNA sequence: TGTGCCAGCAGCTTAGCGGGTAGCCGGGATACCGGGGAGCTGTTTTTT. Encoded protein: CASSLAGSRDTGELFF.

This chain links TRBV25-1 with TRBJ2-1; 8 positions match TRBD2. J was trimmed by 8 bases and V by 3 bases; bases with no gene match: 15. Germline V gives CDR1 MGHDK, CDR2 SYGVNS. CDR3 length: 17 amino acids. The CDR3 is CASSDGARAAGVYEQFF. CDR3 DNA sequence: TGTGCCAGCAGTGATGGGGCCAGAGCAGCGGGAGTCTATGAGCAGTTCTTC.

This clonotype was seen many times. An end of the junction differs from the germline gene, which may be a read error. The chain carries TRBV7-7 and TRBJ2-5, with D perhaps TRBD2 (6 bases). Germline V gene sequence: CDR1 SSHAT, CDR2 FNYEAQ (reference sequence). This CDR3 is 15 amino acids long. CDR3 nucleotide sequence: TGTGCTAGCAGCTTAGCCGGGAGAGGGAGAGAGACCCAGTACTTC. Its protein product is CASSLAGRGRETQYF.

The CDR3 spells CASSLIRAPHYEQYF. The CDR3 DNA reads TGTGCCAGCAGCTTGATCAGGGCGCCCCACTACGAGCAGTACTTC. V and J are TRBV5-6 and TRBJ2-7; a weak D match, TRBD1 (5 bases). The CDR3 has 15 amino acids. The germline CDR1 and CDR2 sequences are SGHDT and YYEEEE. Trimming took 1 base from V and 3 from J, leaving 14 bases between them.

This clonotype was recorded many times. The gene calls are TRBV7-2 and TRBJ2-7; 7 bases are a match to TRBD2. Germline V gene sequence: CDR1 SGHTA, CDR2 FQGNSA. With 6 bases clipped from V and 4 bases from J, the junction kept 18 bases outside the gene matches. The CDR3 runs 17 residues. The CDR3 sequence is CASRSGPGGSIRYEQYF. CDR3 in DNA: TGTGCCAGCAGGTCCGGTCCGGGCGGGAGTATCAGGTACGAGCAGTACTTC.

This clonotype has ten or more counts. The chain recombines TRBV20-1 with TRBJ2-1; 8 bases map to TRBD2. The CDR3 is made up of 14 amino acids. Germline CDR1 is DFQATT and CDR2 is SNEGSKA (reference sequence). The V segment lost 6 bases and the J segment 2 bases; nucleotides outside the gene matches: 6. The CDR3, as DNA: TGCAGTGCCGAGCGGGGACTAGCCTACAATGAGCAGTTCTTC. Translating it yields CSAERGLAYNEQFF.

The CDR3 DNA reads as TGTGCCAGCAGCCAAGGGACTAGCGGGAGGGCCCGGGAGCAGTTCTTC. Protein: CASSQGTSGRAREQFF. This chain connects TRBV4-2 to TRBJ2-1; 15 bases are a match to TRBD2. There are 16 residues in the CDR3. CDR1 and CDR2 (germline): LGHNA, YNFKEQ. V shed 1 base and J 10 bases; nucleotides not matched to a gene: 5.

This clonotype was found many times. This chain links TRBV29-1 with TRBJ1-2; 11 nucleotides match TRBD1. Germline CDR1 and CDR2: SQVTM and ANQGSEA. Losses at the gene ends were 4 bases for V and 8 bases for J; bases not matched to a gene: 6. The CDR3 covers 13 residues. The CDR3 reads CSVVGQGAEGYTF. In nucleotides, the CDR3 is TGCAGCGTTGTCGGACAGGGGGCAGAGGGCTACACCTTC.

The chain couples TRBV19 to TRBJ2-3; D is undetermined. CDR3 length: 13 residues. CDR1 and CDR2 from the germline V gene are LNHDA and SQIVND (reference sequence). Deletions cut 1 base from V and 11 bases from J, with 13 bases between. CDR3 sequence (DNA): TGTGCCAGTAGTATAGCCAGATACAATGAGCAGTATTTT. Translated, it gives CASSIARYNEQYF.

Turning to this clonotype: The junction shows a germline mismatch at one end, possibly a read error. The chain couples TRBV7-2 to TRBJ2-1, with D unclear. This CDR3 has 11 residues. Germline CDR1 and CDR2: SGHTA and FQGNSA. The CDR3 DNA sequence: TGTGCCAGCAGCTCCTTCAATAAGCAGTTCTTC. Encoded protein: CASSSFNKQFF.

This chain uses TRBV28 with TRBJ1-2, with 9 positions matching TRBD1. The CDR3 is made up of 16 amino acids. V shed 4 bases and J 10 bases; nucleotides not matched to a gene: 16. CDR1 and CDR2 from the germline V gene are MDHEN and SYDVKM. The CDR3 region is CASSYGTGKIYEDYTF. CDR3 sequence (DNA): TGTGCCAGCAGTTACGGGACAGGGAAAATCTATGAGGACTACACCTTC.

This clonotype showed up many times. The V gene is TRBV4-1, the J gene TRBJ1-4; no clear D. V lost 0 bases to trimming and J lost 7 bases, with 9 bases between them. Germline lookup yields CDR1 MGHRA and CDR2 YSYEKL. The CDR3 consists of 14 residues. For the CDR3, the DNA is TGCGCCAGCAGCCAAGAGAGGTCAGGTGAAAAACTGTTTTTT. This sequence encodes CASSQERSGEKLFF.

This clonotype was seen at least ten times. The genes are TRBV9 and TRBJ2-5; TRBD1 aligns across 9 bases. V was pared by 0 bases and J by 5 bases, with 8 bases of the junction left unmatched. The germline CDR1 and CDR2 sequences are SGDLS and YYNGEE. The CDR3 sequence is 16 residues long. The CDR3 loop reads CASSVDGTGIGETQYF. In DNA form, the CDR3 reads TGTGCCAGCAGCGTAGATGGGACAGGGATTGGCGAGACCCAGTACTTC.

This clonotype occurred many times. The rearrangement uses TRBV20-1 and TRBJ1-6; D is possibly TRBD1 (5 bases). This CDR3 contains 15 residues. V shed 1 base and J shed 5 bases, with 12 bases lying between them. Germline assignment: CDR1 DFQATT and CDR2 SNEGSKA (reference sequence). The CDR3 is CSARVGGLDNSPLHF. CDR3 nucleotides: TGCAGTGCTAGAGTGGGGGGGTTAGATAATTCACCCCTCCACTTT.

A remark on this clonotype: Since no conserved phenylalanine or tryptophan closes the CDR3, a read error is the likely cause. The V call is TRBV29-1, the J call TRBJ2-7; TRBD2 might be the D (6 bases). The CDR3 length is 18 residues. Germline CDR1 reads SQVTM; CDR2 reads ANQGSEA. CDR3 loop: CSVEGGSSVKTSSCEQYL. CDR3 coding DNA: TGCAGCGTTGAAGGGGGCTCTAGCGTTAAAACTTCCTCCTGCGAGCAGTACCTC.

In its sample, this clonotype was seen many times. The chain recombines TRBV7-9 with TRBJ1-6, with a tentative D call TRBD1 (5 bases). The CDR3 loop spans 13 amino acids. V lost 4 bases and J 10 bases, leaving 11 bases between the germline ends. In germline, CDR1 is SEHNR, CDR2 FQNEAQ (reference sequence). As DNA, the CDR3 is TGTGCCAGCAGCTCGCAGGGAGGCTCACCCCTCCACTTT. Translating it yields CASSSQGGSPLHF. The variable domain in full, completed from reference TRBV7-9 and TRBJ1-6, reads DTGVSQNPRHKITKRGQNVTFRCDPISEHNRLYWYRQTLGQGPEFLTYFQNEAQLEKSRLLSDRFSAERPKGSFSTLEIQRTEQGDSAMYLCASSSQGGSPLHFGNGTRLTVT.

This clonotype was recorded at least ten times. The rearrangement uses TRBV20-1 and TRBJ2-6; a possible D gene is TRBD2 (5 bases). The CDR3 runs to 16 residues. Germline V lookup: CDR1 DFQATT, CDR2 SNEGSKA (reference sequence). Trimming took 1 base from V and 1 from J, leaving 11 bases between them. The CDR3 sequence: CSARGTLLSGANVLTF. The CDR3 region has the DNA TGCAGTGCTAGAGGGACTCTGTTATCTGGGGCCAACGTCCTGACTTTC.

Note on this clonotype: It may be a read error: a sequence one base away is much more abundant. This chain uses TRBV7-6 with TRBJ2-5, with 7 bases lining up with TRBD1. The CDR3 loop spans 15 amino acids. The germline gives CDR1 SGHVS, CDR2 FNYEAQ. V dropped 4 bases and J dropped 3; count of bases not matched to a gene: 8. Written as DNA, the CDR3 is TGTGCCAGCAGCTCCCCGGGACAGCTAAAAGAGACCCAGTACTTC. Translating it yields CASSSPGQLKETQYF.

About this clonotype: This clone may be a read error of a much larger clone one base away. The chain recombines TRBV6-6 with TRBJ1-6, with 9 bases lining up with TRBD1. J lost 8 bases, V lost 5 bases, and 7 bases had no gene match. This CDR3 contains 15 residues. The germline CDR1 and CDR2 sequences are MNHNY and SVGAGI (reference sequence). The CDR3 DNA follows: TGTGCCAGCAGTCATGGGGACAGGGATTATTCACCCCTCCACTTT. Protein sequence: CASSHGDRDYSPLHF.

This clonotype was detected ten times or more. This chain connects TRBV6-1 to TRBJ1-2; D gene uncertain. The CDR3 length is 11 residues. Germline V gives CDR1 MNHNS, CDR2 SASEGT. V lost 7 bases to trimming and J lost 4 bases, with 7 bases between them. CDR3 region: CASKFAYGYTF. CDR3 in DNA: TGTGCCAGCAAGTTCGCCTATGGCTACACCTTC.

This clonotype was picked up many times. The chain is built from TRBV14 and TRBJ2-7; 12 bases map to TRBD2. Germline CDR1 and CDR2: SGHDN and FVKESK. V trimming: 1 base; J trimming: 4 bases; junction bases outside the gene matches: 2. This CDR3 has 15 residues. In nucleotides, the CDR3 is TGTGCCAGCAGCCAAGGGACTAGCGGGACGTACGAGCAGTACTTC. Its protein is CASSQGTSGTYEQYF.

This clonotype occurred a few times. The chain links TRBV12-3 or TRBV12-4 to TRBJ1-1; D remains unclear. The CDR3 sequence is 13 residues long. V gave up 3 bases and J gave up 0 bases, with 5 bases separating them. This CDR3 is CASSFHLNTEAFF. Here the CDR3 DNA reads TGTGCCAGCAGTTTTCACTTGAACACTGAAGCTTTCTTT.

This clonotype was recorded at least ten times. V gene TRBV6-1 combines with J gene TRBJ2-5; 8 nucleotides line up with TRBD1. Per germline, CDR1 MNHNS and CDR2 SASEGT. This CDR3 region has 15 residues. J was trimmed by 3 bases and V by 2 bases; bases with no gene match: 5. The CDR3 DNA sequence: TGTGCCAGCAGTGAAACCGGGACAGGAGAAGAGACCCAGTACTTC. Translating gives CASSETGTGEETQYF.

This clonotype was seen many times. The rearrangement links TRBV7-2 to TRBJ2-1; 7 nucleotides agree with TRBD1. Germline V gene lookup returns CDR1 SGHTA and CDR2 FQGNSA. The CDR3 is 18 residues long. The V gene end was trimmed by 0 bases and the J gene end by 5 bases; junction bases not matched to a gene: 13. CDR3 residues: CASSLASRRTGKNNEQFF. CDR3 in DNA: TGTGCCAGCAGCTTAGCGAGTCGTAGGACAGGAAAAAACAATGAGCAGTTCTTC.

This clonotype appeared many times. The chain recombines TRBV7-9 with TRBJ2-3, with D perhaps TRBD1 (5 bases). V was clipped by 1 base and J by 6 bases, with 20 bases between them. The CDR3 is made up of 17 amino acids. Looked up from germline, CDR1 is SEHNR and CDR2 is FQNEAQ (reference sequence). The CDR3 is CASSLDWQGFTSDTQYF. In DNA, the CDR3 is TGTGCCAGCAGCTTAGATTGGCAGGGCTTTACGTCTGATACGCAGTATTTT.

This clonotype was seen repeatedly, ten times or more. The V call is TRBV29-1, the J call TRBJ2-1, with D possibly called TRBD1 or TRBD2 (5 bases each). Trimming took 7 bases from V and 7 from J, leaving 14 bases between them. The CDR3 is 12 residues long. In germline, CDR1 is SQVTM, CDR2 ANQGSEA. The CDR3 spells CSAGWWGNEQFF. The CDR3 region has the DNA TGCAGCGCAGGGTGGTGGGGGAATGAGCAGTTCTTC.